This T cell receptor beta chain came from a study of blood T cell repertoires in COVID-19. This clone was picked up one time. Clones were read by immunoSEQ multiplex PCR, and TCRdb kept only the in-frame ones, dropping some. The sample shows around 150,000 clones, roughly 84% of them seen only once. Germline loops: CDR1 MGHDK, CDR2 SYGVNS. V was shortened by 8 bases and J by 9 bases, with 20 bases between the two germline ends. This CDR3 spans 15 amino acids. The sequence came from a man aged 70-80 years with acute or convalescent COVID-19. The specimen was peripheral blood. The chain has TRBV25-1 and TRBJ1-6; possibly TRBD1 for D (6 bases). The CDR3 reads CASAYGGGLGSPLHF. The CDR3 coding sequence is TGTGCCAGCGCGTATGGGGGGGGGCTTGGTTCACCCCTCCACTTT.